This T cell receptor (beta chain) was found in a study of beta chain features in type 1 diabetes. Study summary: Researchers looked at approximately 110,000,000 sorted cells across all samples. Study-wide findings and caveats: Moderately but significantly shorter TCRB CDR3s were found in Type 1 diabetes patients in all four CD4+ subsets. The similarity of naive, central memory and Treg TCRB repertoires appeared greater among patients than among healthy donors. In these data, an HLA type influence on TCRB rearrangement remained unresolved.

This clone was picked up a small number of times. The antigen remains undetermined. All of the isolated RNA was reverse transcribed, so expressed TCRB transcripts were sequenced. Here immunoSEQ multiplex PCR was the method, and the copy in TCRdb shows in-frame clones only, minus some. This table has about 99,000 clones, 28% appearing once. Each population that was sorted was more than 98% pure. The origin of this receptor is a woman between 18 and 29 years old with type 1 diabetes. Sample: central memory CD4+ T cells from blood.

The CDR3 DNA follows: TGCAGCGGAGACAGGTCCGGGACTAGTTTTTTACGAGAGACCCAGTACTTC. Translated: CSGDRSGTSFLRETQYF. The rearrangement uses TRBV29-1 and TRBJ2-5, with 8 bases matching TRBD2. The CDR3 has 17 amino acids. Germline CDR1 is SQVTM and CDR2 is ANQGSEA. V lost 7 bases, J lost 4 bases, and 20 bases stayed unmatched. Supplemented by reference TRBV29-1 and TRBJ2-5, the full variable domain reads SAVISQKPSRDICQRGTSLTIQCQVDSQVTMMFWYRQQPGQSLTLIATANQGSEATYESGFVIDKFPISRPNLTFSTLTVSNMSPEDSSIYLCSGDRSGTSFLRETQYFGPGTRLLVL.